The 13 T cell receptor beta chains below were found in one sample sequenced in a study of preoperative IRX-2 immunotherapy in early breast cancer. The data were produced by immunoSEQ multiplex PCR, yet TCRdb's version contains in-frame clones alone and is incomplete. The sample has fewer than 5,000 clones, about two thirds seen once. The sample's treatment: preoperative locoregional IRX-2 cytokine immunotherapy. The sample here was tumor tissue, taken after IRX-2 immunotherapy. The origin of the receptors is a human donor with breast cancer.

The chain recombines TRBV28 with TRBJ1-1, with D maybe TRBD1 (5 bases). In germline, CDR1 is MDHEN, CDR2 SYDVKM. V was cut by 3 bases and J by 4 bases, with 15 bases left in between. CDR3 length equals 15 residues. As DNA, the CDR3 is TGTGCCAGCAGTTTGCCAGGGACCTTGGGCACTGAAGCTTTCTTT. This encodes CASSLPGTLGTEAFF.

The V call is TRBV6-8, the J call TRBJ2-1; TRBD2 matches 14 bases. J gave up 6 bases and V 5 bases, and 0 bases lay outside the gene matches. The CDR3 has 14 residues. Germline values: CDR1 MNHGY, CDR2 SAAAGT. The CDR3 region is CASSGLAGGNEQFF. The CDR3 DNA follows: TGTGCCAGCAGTGGACTAGCGGGAGGCAATGAGCAGTTCTTC.

This sequence joins TRBV19 and TRBJ2-7, with D possibly being TRBD2 (6 bases). Trimming removed 3 bases from V and 3 bases from J, with 12 bases in between. There are 14 residues in the CDR3. CDR1 and CDR2 (germline): LNHDA, SQIVND (reference sequence). In DNA, the CDR3 is TGTGCCAGTAGTATCGGGGGATTGGGCTACGAGCAGTACTTC. Protein sequence: CASSIGGLGYEQYF.

This clone occurred once. The V gene is TRBV18, the J gene TRBJ1-5; TRBD1 might be the D (6 bases). V dropped 2 bases and J dropped 6 bases, with 20 bases sitting between them. This CDR3 has 17 residues. CDR1 is KGHSH and CDR2 is LQKENI in the germline V gene. For the CDR3, the DNA is TGTGCCAGCTCACCAAGTGGGGCAGGGACACTCGGTCAGCCCCAGCATTTT. Translation: CASSPSGAGTLGQPQHF.

This clone was seen only once. V gene TRBV28 combines with J gene TRBJ1-4; possible D gene TRBD1, 5 bases. The germline gives CDR1 MDHEN, CDR2 SYDVKM. This CDR3 contains 14 residues. The V end was cut by 4 bases, the J end by 3 bases, with 9 bases between. The DNA for the CDR3 is TGTGCCAGCAGTTCAAGGGACCCTAATGAAAAACTGTTTTTT. Translated: CASSSRDPNEKLFF.

The chain has TRBV28 and TRBJ1-1; a possible D gene is TRBD1 (6 bases). V was trimmed by 5 bases and J by 1 base, leaving 14 bases between them. Germline CDR1 and CDR2: MDHEN and SYDVKM. There are 15 residues in the CDR3. CDR3 sequence (DNA): TGTGCCAGCAGTCCGCAGACAGGTCCGAACACTGAAGCTTTCTTT. Its translation is CASSPQTGPNTEAFF.

The V gene is TRBV11-3, the J gene TRBJ1-1, with D possibly matching TRBD1 (5 bases). V lost 1 base and J lost 0, with 9 bases in between. CDR1 and CDR2 (germline): SGHNT, YENEEA. The CDR3 is made up of 15 amino acids. The CDR3 reads CASSLGDGMNTEAFF. In nucleotides, the CDR3 is TGTGCCAGCAGCTTAGGGGACGGGATGAACACTGAAGCTTTCTTT. Full variable domain (missing parts from reference TRBV11-3 and TRBJ1-1): EAGVVQSPRYKIIEKKQPVAFWCNPISGHNTLYWYLQNLGQGPELLIRYENEEAVDDSQLPKDRFSAERLKGVDSTLKIQPAELGDSAVYLCASSLGDGMNTEAFFGQGTRLTVV.

The chain has TRBV6-8 and TRBJ1-5, with D uncertain. CDR3 length: 14 amino acids. Trimming cost V 0 bases and J 4 bases, with 7 bases left between them. Per the germline V gene, CDR1 is MNHGY and CDR2 is SAAAGT. The CDR3 loop is CASSYSAGNQPQHF. As DNA, the CDR3 is TGTGCCAGCAGTTACTCAGCCGGTAATCAGCCCCAGCATTTT.

The chain employs TRBV30 and TRBJ1-2, with D possibly matching TRBD1 (6 bases). The germline gives CDR1 GTSNPN, CDR2 SVGIG (reference sequence). V was cut by 2 bases and J by 5 bases, with 21 bases left in between. The CDR3 length is 16 residues. CDR3 amino acids: CAWSLRTSRGFYGYTF. CDR3 nucleotides: TGTGCCTGGAGTTTAAGGACCTCCAGGGGATTTTATGGCTACACCTTC.

This chain uses TRBV28 with TRBJ2-1, with 8 bases identical to TRBD2. V lost 7 bases, J lost 9 bases, and 17 bases stayed unmatched. Germline assignment: CDR1 MDHEN and CDR2 SYDVKM. The CDR3 is 16 residues long. The DNA of the CDR3 is TGTGCCAGCATCCCCCACGGTAGCGGGATAGTCGGTGAGCAGTTCTTC. It translates to CASIPHGSGIVGEQFF.

V usage is TRBV19 and J usage is TRBJ1-2, with D possibly TRBD1 on 6 matching bases. Germline V gene lookup returns CDR1 LNHDA and CDR2 SQIVND (reference sequence). The CDR3 spans 16 residues. V was shortened by 6 bases and J by 1 base, with 18 bases between the two germline ends. The CDR3 sequence: CASSHRTEFINYGYTF. The CDR3 DNA is TGTGCCAGTAGCCATAGGACAGAATTTATTAACTATGGCTACACCTTC.

The chain joins TRBV19 to TRBJ1-5, with 11 bases fitting TRBD1. This CDR3 is built from 15 residues. Per the germline V gene, CDR1 is LNHDA and CDR2 is SQIVND (reference sequence). After removal of 7 bases from V and 2 bases from J, the junction contained 4 bases not matched to a gene. Here the CDR3 DNA reads TGTGCCAGTAAGGGGGGACAGGGGGGCAATCAGCCCCAGCATTTT. Its protein product is CASKGGQGGNQPQHF.

The rearrangement joins TRBV29-1 to TRBJ2-3; D unresolved. There are 13 residues in the CDR3. V was pared by 1 base and J by 2 bases, with 7 bases between. Germline CDR1 and CDR2: SQVTM and ANQGSEA. The CDR3, as DNA: TGCAGCGTTGAAGGCGAGTTCACAGATACGCAGTATTTT. Translated: CSVEGEFTDTQYF.